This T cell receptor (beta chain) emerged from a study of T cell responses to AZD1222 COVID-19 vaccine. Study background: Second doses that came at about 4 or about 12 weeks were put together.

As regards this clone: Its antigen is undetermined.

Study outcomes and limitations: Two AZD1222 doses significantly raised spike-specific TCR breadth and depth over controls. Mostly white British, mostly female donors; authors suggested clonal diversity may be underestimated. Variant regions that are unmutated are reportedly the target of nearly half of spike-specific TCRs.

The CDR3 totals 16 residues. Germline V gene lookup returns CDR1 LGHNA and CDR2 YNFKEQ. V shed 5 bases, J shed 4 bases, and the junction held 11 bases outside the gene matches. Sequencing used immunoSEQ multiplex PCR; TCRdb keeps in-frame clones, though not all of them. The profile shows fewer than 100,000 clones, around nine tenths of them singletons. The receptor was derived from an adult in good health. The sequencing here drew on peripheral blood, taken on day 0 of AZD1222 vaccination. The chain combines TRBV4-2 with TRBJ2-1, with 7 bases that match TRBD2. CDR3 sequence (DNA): TGTGCCAGCAGCTCCGGACTAGAGTCGCTATACAATGAGCAGTTCTTC. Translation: CASSSGLESLYNEQFF.